This is a list of T cell receptor beta chains from one sample in a study of CD8 T cells in ankylosing spondylitis. A single record per CDR3 protein comes from TCRdb applying MiXCR to the 5' RACE reads. Here the sample spans roughly 97,000 distinct CDR3 sequences, 7.5% to 9% being singletons. Material for sequencing was blood, either unsorted or a sorted T cell fraction (not recorded which). All receptors come from a male donor with ankylosing spondylitis or in good health (not recorded which). Both conserved end residues are part of each CDR3. The D gene is left open where the match is weak. Size tells how often a clone was seen (once, few, many) or the class of an expanded clone, and some rows leave it out.

many,TRBV7-9,TRBJ2-1,TRBD1,TGTGCCAGCAGCATCCCGGGACAGCAAAATGAGCAGTTCTTC,CASSIPGQQNEQFF
many,TRBV28,TRBJ1-5,-,TGTGCCAGCAGTTTAAAGAAGGGCTGGGTCAATCAGCCCCAGCATTTT,CASSLKKGWVNQPQHF
many,TRBV24-1,TRBJ2-2,-,TGTGCCACCAGTGATTCATTAACCGGGGAGCTGTTTTTT,CATSDSLTGELFF
-,TRBV7-3,TRBJ2-1,TRBD2,TGTGCCAGCAGCTTAACTGGGGCGGGGGGGCAGAATGAGCAGTTCTTC,CASSLTGAGGQNEQFF
many,TRBV4-3,TRBJ2-1,-,TGCGCCAGCAGCCAAGATCCTAGGGTCTATGAGCAGTTCTTC,CASSQDPRVYEQFF
-,TRBV7-2,TRBJ2-2,-,TGTGCCAGCAGCACGTCTGAGGGCGGGGAGCTGTTTTTT,CASSTSEGGELFF
many,TRBV12-3/TRBV12-4,TRBJ1-2,-,TGTGCCAGCAGACTTTACCCCGTCTACACCTTC,CASRLYPVYTF
many,TRBV4-2,TRBJ2-2,-,TGTGCCAGCAGCCAAGAAGGTTCGCGGGGATTCGGGGAGCTGTTTTTT,CASSQEGSRGFGELFF
many,TRBV7-2,TRBJ2-7,-,TGTGCCAGCAGCCGCGGGGGCTCGTCCTACGAGCAGTACTTC,CASSRGGSSYEQYF
many,TRBV20-1,TRBJ2-1,TRBD2,TGCAGTGCCGCATCCCCTAGCGGGATAGATGAGCAGTTCTTC,CSAASPSGIDEQFF
-,TRBV12-3/TRBV12-4,TRBJ2-2,-,TGTGCCAGCAGTTCCGCGTGGACCAGCACCGGGGAGCTGTTTTTT,CASSSAWTSTGELFF
medium-sized,TRBV10-3,TRBJ2-7,-,TGTGCCTCAGGGGGGGACGGCGGATTTGAGCAGTACTTC,CASGGDGGFEQYF
many,TRBV4-2,TRBJ1-1,-,TGTGCCAGCAGCCAAGATGAGGTGCGGGGGACTGAAGCTTTCTTT,CASSQDEVRGTEAFF
many,TRBV4-3,TRBJ2-1,-,TGCGCCAGCAGCCAAGGGGGAGGCTCCTACAATGAGCAGTTCTTC,CASSQGGGSYNEQFF
-,TRBV6-2/TRBV6-3,TRBJ2-5,-,TGTGCCAGCAGTTACCCACCTCGCAAAGGGACTCCGCGGTGGCAAGAGACCCAGTACTTC,CASSYPPRKGTPRWQETQYF
many,TRBV4-1,TRBJ1-6,-,TGCGCCAGCAGGAGGGGCCGAGGAAATAATTCACCCCTCCACTTT,CASRRGRGNNSPLHF
-,TRBV6-2/TRBV6-3,TRBJ2-7,-,TGTGCCAGCAGAACCGGCGGAGGGCCGGTTTACGAGCAGTACTTC,CASRTGGGPVYEQYF
many,TRBV5-1,TRBJ2-5,-,TGCGCCAGCAGCTTGGATCAAGAGACTCAGTACTTC,CASSLDQETQYF
many,TRBV11-2,TRBJ1-3,TRBD1,TGTGCCAGCAGCTTAGCGGGACAGGAGTCTGGAAACACCATATATTTT,CASSLAGQESGNTIYF
many,TRBV9,TRBJ1-2,-,TGTGCCAGCAGCGGCGCGGGGCCCAGAGAGGGCTACACCTTC,CASSGAGPREGYTF
-,TRBV5-6,TRBJ1-1,-,TGTGCCAGCACCGAAACGGGAGTTGAAGCTTTCTTT,CASTETGVEAFF
many,TRBV12-3/TRBV12-4,TRBJ1-6,-,TGTGCCAGCAGTTGGTTGGGCACTGCTTTTCTTAATTCACCCCTCCACTTT,CASSWLGTAFLNSPLHF
-,TRBV20-1,TRBJ2-5,-,TGCTGTGCCCCCCGCCCAACCGGGATCCAAGAGACCCAGTACTTC,CCAPRPTGIQETQYF
many,TRBV6-2/TRBV6-3,TRBJ2-1,-,TGTGCCAGCAGTTACTCGGGCGCCTTGAATGAGCAGTTCTTC,CASSYSGALNEQFF
many,TRBV20-1,TRBJ2-7,-,TGCAGTGCTAGAGCGGGCAGCTACGAGCAGTACTTC,CSARAGSYEQYF
many,TRBV27,TRBJ2-3,-,TGTGCCAGCAGTTTAGGACTAACAGATACGCAGTATTTT,CASSLGLTDTQYF